A selection of T cell receptor beta chains follows, all from one sample in a study of OX40 agonist ivuxolimab in advanced cancers. Clones were read by immunoSEQ multiplex PCR, and TCRdb kept only the in-frame ones, dropping some. The sample holds about 46,000 clones, 87% seen once. The sequences come from CD4+ or CD8+ T cells sorted from blood, collected in a trial of the OX40 agonist ivuxolimab. The receptors were sampled from an adult with an advanced solid tumor such as melanoma, head and neck, liver or kidney cancer. Each CDR3 is given with its conserved first and last residue. A D gene is named only where the DNA matches it firmly. Clone size is not always given. Where it is, it says once, few, many or a class for expanded clones.

abundance | d_gene | j_gene | v_gene | CDR3aa | CDR3nt
NA | NA | TRBJ1-4 | TRBV19 | CASRPLSTNEKLFF | TGTGCCAGTAGACCGCTTTCAACTAATGAAAAACTGTTTTTT
few | NA | TRBJ1-3 | TRBV11-2 | CASSRDRGNTIYF | TGTGCCAGCAGCCGGGACCGCGGAAACACCATATATTTT
NA | NA | TRBJ2-2 | TRBV5-5 | CASSMEWGSGELFF | TGTGCCAGCAGCATGGAGTGGGGTTCCGGGGAGCTGTTTTTT
NA | NA | TRBJ1-2 | TRBV5-1 | CASSLVASAIYGYTF | TGCGCCAGCAGCTTGGTGGCTTCCGCCATCTATGGCTACACCTTC
NA | NA | TRBJ2-1 | TRBV11-1 | CASSLHNEQFF | TGTGCCAGCAGCTTACACAATGAGCAGTTCTTC
NA | NA | TRBJ2-7 | TRBV5-4 | CASSWGQPLGRSYEQYF | TGTGCCAGCAGCTGGGGACAGCCCCTAGGGAGGTCCTACGAGCAGTACTTC
NA | NA | TRBJ2-5 | TRBV19 | CASSTRQGPRETQYF | TGTGCCAGTAGTACCCGGCAGGGCCCTAGGGAGACCCAGTACTTC
NA | NA | TRBJ2-5 | TRBV9 | CASSVSGGGPTETQYF | TGTGCCAGCAGCGTATCAGGAGGGGGGCCGACGGAGACCCAGTACTTC
once | TRBD1 | TRBJ2-5 | TRBV7-2 | CASSQSTGQGIPLSDF | TGTGCCAGCAGCCAATCAACGGGACAGGGTATCCCCCTTTCGGACTTC
NA | NA | TRBJ1-6 | TRBV6-5 | CASQGYHNNSPLHF | TGTGCCAGCCAAGGGTACCATAATAATTCACCCCTCCACTTT
NA | NA | TRBJ2-1 | TRBV28 | CASSPLGAQQFF | TGTGCCAGCAGCCCCCTGGGTGCGCAGCAGTTCTTC
NA | TRBD1 | TRBJ1-2 | TRBV5-1 | CASSFGQGLNYGYTF | TGCGCCAGCAGCTTCGGACAGGGGCTAAACTATGGCTACACCTTC
NA | TRBD2 | TRBJ2-2 | TRBV18 | CASSPGGRAVGELFF | TGTGCCAGCTCACCGGGCGGGAGGGCCGTCGGGGAGCTGTTTTTT
NA | NA | TRBJ2-7 | TRBV27 | CASSSETVHEQYF | TGTGCCAGCAGTTCGGAGACAGTACACGAGCAGTACTTC
NA | NA | TRBJ1-2 | TRBV19 | CASLRRPGPSANYGYTF | TGTGCCAGCCTAAGGCGTCCCGGGCCTTCTGCTAACTATGGCTACACCTTC
once | NA | TRBJ1-2 | TRBV5-4 | CASSTGLGPGYTF | TGTGCCAGCAGCACGGGCCTGGGGCCAGGCTACACCTTC
NA | NA | TRBJ2-1 | TRBV7-3 | CASSPPSRNEQFF | TGTGCCAGCAGCCCGCCCTCACGGAATGAGCAGTTCTTC
once | NA | TRBJ2-5 | TRBV7-6 | CASSLQETQYF | TGTGCCAGCAGCCTCCAAGAGACCCAGTACTTC
NA | NA | TRBJ2-1 | TRBV7-9 | CASSLPGLRSFF | TGTGCCAGCAGCTTACCGGGACTCCGTTCGTTCTTC
NA | TRBD1 | TRBJ2-1 | TRBV27 | CASSLPGQAYNEQFF | TGTGCCAGCAGCCTCCCGGGACAGGCCTACAATGAGCAGTTCTTC
NA | TRBD2 | TRBJ2-3 | TRBV13 | CASSLGGLSTDTQYF | TGTGCCAGCAGCTTAGGGGGACTATCCACAGATACGCAGTATTTT
NA | TRBD1 | TRBJ1-2 | TRBV14 | CASSLTGAVYGYTF | TGTGCCAGCAGCCTGACAGGGGCTGTCTATGGCTACACCTTC
NA | NA | TRBJ2-7 | TRBV11-2 | CASRPLSGRYEQYF | TGTGCCAGCAGACCTCTTTCGGGGAGGTACGAGCAGTACTTC
few | TRBD2 | TRBJ2-7 | TRBV7-8 | CASSRTHATSGNSYEQYF | TGTGCCAGCAGTCGTACCCATGCTACTAGCGGGAACTCCTACGAGCAGTACTTC
NA | TRBD2 | TRBJ2-7 | TRBV10-3 | CAISDPKAGGSFEQYF | TGTGCCATCAGTGACCCGAAGGCGGGAGGGTCGTTCGAGCAGTACTTC
NA | NA | TRBJ1-1 | TRBV18 | CASSPTENTEAFF | TGTGCCAGCTCACCAACCGAGAACACTGAAGCTTTCTTT
NA | NA | TRBJ2-1 | TRBV7-3 | CASSLVRDYEQFF | TGTGCCAGCAGCTTAGTGAGGGACTATGAGCAGTTCTTC
NA | TRBD2 | TRBJ2-7 | TRBV6-6 | CASSRLAGESQEQYF | TGTGCCAGCAGTCGACTAGCGGGAGAGTCGCAAGAGCAGTACTTC
NA | NA | TRBJ1-5 | TRBV27 | CASSRAFNQPQHF | TGTGCCAGCAGTCGGGCATTCAATCAGCCCCAGCATTTT
NA | TRBD2 | TRBJ2-1 | TRBV19 | CATRGDSGSSEQFF | TGTGCCACGAGGGGCGATAGCGGGAGTTCCGAGCAGTTCTTC
NA | NA | TRBJ2-7 | TRBV6-6 | CASSRHEQYF | TGTGCCAGCAGCCGCCACGAGCAGTACTTC
few | TRBD2 | TRBJ2-1 | TRBV19 | CASSKTSEQFF | TGTGCCAGTAGTAAGACTAGCGAGCAGTTCTTC
NA | TRBD2 | TRBJ2-1 | TRBV5-1 | CASSPWTSGRREQFF | TGCGCCAGCAGCCCTTGGACTAGCGGGAGGCGTGAGCAGTTCTTC